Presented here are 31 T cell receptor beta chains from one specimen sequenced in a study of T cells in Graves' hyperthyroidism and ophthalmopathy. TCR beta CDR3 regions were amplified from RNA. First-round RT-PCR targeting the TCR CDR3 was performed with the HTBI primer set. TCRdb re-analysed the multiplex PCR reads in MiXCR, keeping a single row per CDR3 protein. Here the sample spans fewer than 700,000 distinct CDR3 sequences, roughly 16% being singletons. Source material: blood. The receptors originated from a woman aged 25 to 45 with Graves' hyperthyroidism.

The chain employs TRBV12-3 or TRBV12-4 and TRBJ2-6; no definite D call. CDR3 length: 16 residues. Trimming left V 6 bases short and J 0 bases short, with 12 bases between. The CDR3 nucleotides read TGTGCCAGCAGCCCGTCCGGGCTCTCTGGGGCCAACGTCCTGACTTTC. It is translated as CASSPSGLSGANVLTF.

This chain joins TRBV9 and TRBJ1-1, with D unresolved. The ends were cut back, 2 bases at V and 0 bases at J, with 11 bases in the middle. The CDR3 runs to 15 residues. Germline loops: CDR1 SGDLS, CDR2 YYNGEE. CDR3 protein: CASSVSSAMNTEAFF. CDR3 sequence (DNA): TGTGCCAGCAGCGTCTCGTCAGCCATGAACACTGAAGCTTTCTTT.

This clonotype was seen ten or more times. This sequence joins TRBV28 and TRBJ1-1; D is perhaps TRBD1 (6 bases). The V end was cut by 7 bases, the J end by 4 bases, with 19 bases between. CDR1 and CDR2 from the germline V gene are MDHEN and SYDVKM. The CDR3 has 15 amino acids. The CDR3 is CASMPLWGGGTEAFF. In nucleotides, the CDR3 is TGTGCCAGCATGCCCCTCTGGGGGGGCGGCACTGAAGCTTTCTTT.

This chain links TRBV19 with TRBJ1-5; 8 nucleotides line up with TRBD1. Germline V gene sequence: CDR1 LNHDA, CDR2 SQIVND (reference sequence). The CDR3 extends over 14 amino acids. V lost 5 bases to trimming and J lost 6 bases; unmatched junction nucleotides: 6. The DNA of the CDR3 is TGTGCCAGTAGTGCCCAGGGGGCTCGTCAGCCCCAGCATTTT. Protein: CASSAQGARQPQHF.

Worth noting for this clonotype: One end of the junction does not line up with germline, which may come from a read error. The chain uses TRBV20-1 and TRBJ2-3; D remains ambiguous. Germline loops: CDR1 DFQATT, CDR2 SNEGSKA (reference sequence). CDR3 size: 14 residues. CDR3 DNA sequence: TGCAGTGCCAGAGTTTATTACCGAACAGATACGCAGTATTTT. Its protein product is CSARVYYRTDTQYF.

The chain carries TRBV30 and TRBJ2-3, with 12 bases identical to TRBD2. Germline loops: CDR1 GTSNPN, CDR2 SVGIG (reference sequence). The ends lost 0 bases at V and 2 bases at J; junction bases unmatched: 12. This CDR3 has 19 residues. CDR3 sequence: CAWSVELGLAGGHTDTQYF. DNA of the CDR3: TGTGCCTGGAGTGTAGAGTTAGGCCTAGCGGGAGGGCACACAGATACGCAGTATTTT.

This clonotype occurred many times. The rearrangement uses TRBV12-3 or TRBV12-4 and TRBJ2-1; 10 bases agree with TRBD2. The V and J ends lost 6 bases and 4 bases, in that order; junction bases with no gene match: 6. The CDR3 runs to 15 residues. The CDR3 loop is CASSIGTSVYNEQFF. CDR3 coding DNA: TGTGCCAGCAGCATTGGGACTAGCGTATACAATGAGCAGTTCTTC.

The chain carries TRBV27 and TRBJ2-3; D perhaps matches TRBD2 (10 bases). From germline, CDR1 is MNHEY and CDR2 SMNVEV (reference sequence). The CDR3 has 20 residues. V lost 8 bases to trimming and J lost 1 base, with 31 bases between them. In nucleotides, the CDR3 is TGTGCCAGCGGGACAGGGCGACGAAGCGGGAGGGGGAGGGGCACAGATACGCAGTATTTT. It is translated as CASGTGRRSGRGRGTDTQYF.

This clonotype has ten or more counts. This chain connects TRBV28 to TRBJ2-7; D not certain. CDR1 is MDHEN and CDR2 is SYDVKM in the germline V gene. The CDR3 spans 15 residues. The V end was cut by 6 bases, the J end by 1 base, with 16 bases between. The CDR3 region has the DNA TGTGCCAGCAGCACCAGCCCCGTTAGTTCCTACGAGCAGTACTTC. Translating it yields CASSTSPVSSYEQYF.

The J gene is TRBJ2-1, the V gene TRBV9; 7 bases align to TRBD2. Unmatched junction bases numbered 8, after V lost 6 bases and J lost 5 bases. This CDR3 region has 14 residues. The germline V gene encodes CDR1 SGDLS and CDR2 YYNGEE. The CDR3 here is CASTPSGSNNEQFF. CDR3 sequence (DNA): TGTGCCAGCACCCCTAGCGGTAGCAACAATGAGCAGTTCTTC.

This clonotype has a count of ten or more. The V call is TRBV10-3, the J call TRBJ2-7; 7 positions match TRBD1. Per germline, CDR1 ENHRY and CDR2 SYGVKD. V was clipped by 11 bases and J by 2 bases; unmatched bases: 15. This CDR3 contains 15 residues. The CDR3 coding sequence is TGTGCCTCCGGTGGCCACAGGGGCCCTACCTACGAGCAGTACTTC. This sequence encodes CASGGHRGPTYEQYF.

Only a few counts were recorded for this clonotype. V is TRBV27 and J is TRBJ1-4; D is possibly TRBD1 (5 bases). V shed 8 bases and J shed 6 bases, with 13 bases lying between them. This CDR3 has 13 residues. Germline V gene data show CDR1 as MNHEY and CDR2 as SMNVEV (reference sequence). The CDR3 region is CASRDAGHEKLFF. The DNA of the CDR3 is TGTGCCAGCCGGGACGCGGGTCATGAAAAACTGTTTTTT.

The CDR3 bases are TGTGCCAGCAGACAGGGGGCTACTTATAGCAATCAGCCCCAGCATTTT. Protein: CASRQGATYSNQPQHF. The V gene is TRBV12-3 or TRBV12-4, the J gene TRBJ1-5; 9 positions agree with TRBD1. The V gene end was trimmed by 6 bases and the J gene end by 0 bases; junction bases not matched to a gene: 6. CDR3 length: 16 amino acids.

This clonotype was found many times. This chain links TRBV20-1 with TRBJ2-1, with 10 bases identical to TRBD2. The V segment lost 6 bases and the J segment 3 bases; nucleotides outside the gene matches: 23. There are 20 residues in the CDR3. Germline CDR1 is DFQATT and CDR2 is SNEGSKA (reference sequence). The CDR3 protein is CSATGPPGQISGGVYNEQFF. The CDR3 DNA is TGCAGTGCAACGGGGCCCCCGGGACAGATAAGCGGGGGGGTCTACAATGAGCAGTTCTTC.

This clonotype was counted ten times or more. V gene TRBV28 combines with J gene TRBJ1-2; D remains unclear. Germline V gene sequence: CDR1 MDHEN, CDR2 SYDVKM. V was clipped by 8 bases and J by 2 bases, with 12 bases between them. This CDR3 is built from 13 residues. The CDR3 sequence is CASGNPLNYGYTF. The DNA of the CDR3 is TGTGCCAGCGGGAATCCGTTGAACTATGGCTACACCTTC.

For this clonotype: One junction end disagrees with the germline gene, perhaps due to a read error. The CDR3 sequence: CASSSGLAGGQEAQYF. CDR3 DNA sequence: TGTGCCAGCAGCTCCGGACTAGCGGGAGGCCAAGAGGCCCAGTACTTC. The chain uses TRBV7-3 and TRBJ2-5; 14 positions agree with TRBD2. From germline, CDR1 is SGHTA and CDR2 FQGTGA. The CDR3 sequence is 16 residues long.

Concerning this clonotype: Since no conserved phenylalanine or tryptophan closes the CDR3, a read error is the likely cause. The CDR3 nucleotides are TGTGCTAGTGGTTCGGCGGCCATGGGCAATCAGCCCCAGCATCTT. Translation gives CASGSAAMGNQPQHL. This chain connects TRBV12-5 to TRBJ1-5; D is ambiguous. V lost 4 bases, J lost 2 bases, and 12 bases lay in between. CDR3 length: 15 amino acids. CDR1 is LGHNT, CDR2 FRNRAP, per germline.

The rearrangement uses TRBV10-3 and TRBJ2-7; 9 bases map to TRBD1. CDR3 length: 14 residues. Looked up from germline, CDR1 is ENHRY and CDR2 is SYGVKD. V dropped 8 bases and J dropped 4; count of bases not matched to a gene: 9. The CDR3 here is CAISQPGQGYEQYF. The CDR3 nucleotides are TGTGCCATCTCACAACCGGGACAGGGATACGAGCAGTACTTC.

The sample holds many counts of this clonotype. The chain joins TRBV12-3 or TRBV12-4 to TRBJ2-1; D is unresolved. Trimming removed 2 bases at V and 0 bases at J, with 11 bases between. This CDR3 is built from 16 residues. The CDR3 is CASSLKVGPSYNEQFF. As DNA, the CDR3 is TGTGCCAGCAGTTTAAAGGTCGGGCCCTCCTACAATGAGCAGTTCTTC.

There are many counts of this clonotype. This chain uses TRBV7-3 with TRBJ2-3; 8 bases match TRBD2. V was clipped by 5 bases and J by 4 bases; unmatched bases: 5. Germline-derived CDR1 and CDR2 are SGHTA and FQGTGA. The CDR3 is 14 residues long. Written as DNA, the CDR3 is TGTGCCAGCAGCCTGACTAGCGCGGCAGATACGCAGTATTTT. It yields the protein CASSLTSAADTQYF.

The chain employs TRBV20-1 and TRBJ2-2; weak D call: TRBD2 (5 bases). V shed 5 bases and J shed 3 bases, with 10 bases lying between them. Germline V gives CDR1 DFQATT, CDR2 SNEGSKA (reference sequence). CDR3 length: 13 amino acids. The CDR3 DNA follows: TGCAGTGCTGAATCGGAGGACACCGGGGAGCTGTTTTTT. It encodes CSAESEDTGELFF.

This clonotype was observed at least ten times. CDR3 bases: TGTGCCAGCACCTCTGGGGGGACTAGTATCTACGAGCAGTACTTC. Its protein is CASTSGGTSIYEQYF. The rearrangement joins TRBV28 to TRBJ2-7; 8 nucleotides align to TRBD2. V was pared by 7 bases and J by 3 bases, with 11 bases of the junction left unmatched. CDR1 is MDHEN and CDR2 is SYDVKM in the germline V gene. The CDR3 is 15 amino acids.

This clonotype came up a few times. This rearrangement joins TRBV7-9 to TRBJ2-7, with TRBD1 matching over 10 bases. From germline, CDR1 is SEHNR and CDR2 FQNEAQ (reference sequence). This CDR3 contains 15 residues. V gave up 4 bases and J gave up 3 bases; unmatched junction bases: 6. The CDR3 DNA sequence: TGTGCCAGCAGCTCCCGCGGGACAGGGGACTACGAGCAGTACTTC. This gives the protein CASSSRGTGDYEQYF. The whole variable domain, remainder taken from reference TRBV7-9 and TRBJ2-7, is DTGVSQNPRHKITKRGQNVTFRCDPISEHNRLYWYRQTLGQGPEFLTYFQNEAQLEKSRLLSDRFSAERPKGSFSTLEIQRTEQGDSAMYLCASSSRGTGDYEQYFGPGTRLTVT.

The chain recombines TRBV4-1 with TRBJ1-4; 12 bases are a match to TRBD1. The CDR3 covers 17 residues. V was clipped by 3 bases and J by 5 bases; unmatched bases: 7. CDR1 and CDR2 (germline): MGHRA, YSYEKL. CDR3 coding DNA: TGCGCCAGCAGCCATCCCGGGACAGGGGGCGGAAATGAAAAACTGTTTTTT. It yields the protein CASSHPGTGGGNEKLFF.

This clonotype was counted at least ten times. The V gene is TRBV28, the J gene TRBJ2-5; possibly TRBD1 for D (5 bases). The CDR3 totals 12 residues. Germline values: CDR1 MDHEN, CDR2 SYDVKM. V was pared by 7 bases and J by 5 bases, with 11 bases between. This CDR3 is CASKGVWETQYF. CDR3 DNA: TGTGCCAGCAAAGGGGTATGGGAGACCCAGTACTTC.

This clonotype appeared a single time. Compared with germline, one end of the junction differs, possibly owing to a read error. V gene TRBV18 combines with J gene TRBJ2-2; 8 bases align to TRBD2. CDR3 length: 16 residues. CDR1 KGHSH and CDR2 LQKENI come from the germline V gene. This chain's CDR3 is CASSPRAAGVLGELLF. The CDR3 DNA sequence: TGTGCCAGCTCACCACGGGCAGCGGGAGTTCTCGGGGAGCTGCTTTTT.

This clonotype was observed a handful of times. The CDR3 is CASAPTVTDNNEQFF. CDR3 DNA sequence: TGTGCCAGCGCCCCGACCGTGACAGATAACAATGAGCAGTTCTTC. V is TRBV5-8 and J is TRBJ2-1; D possibly corresponds to TRBD1 (5 bases). The germline CDR1 and CDR2 sequences are SGHTS and YDEGEE. The V and J ends lost 7 bases and 5 bases respectively, with 19 bases between them. The CDR3 runs 15 residues.

As DNA, the CDR3 is TGTGCCAGTAGTATTGGGCTGACTACCTACAATGAGCAGTTCTTC. Its protein product is CASSIGLTTYNEQFF. The V gene is TRBV19, the J gene TRBJ2-1; a weak D match, TRBD2 (5 bases). The CDR3 contains 15 residues. With 3 bases removed from V and 2 bases from J, the gap between germline ends came to 11 bases. Germline-derived CDR1 and CDR2 are LNHDA and SQIVND (reference sequence).

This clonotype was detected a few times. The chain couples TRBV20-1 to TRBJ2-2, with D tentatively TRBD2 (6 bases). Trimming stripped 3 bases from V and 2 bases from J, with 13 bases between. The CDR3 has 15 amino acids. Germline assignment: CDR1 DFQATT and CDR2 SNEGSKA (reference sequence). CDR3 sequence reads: CSASFGGINTGELFF. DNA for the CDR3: TGCAGTGCTAGTTTCGGGGGAATAAACACCGGGGAGCTGTTTTTT.

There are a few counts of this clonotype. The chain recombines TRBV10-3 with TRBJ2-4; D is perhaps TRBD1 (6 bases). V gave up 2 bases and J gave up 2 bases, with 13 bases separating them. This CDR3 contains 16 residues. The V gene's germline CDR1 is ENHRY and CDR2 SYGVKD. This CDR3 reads CAISERAGVTKNIQYF. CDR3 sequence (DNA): TGTGCCATCAGTGAGAGGGCAGGGGTGACCAAAAACATTCAGTACTTC.

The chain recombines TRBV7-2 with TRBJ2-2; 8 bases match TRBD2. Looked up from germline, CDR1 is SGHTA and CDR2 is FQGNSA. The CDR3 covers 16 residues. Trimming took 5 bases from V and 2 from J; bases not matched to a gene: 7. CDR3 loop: CASSLYSGINTGELFF. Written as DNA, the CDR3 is TGTGCCAGCAGCCTCTATAGCGGGATTAACACCGGGGAGCTGTTTTTT.